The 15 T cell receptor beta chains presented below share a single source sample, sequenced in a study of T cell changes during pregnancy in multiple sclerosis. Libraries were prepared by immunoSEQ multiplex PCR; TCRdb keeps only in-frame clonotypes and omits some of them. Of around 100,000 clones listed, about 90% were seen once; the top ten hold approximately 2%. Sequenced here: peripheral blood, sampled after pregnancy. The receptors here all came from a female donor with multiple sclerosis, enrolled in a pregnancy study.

CDR3 sequence (DNA): TGTGCCAGCAAGACTAGCGGAACCTCCTACGAGCAGTACTTC. Residues: CASKTSGTSYEQYF. The chain couples TRBV18 to TRBJ2-7; TRBD2 agrees at 9 bases. V lost 8 bases, J lost 0 bases, and 5 bases stayed unmatched. This CDR3 has 14 residues. Germline V gene data show CDR1 as KGHSH and CDR2 as LQKENI.

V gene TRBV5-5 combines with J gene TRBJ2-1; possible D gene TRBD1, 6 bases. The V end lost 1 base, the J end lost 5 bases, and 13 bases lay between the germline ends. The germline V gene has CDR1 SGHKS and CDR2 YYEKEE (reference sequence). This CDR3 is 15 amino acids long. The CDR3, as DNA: TGTGCCAGCAGCTTGTCCACAGGGATACACAATGAGCAGTTCTTC. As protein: CASSLSTGIHNEQFF.

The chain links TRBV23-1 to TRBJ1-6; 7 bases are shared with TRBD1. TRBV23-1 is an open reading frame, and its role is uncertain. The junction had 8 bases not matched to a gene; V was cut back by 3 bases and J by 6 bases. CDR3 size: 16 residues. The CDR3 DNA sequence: TGCGCCAGCAGTCACACAAACCGGGACAGTAATTCACCCCTCCACTTT. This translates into CASSHTNRDSNSPLHF.

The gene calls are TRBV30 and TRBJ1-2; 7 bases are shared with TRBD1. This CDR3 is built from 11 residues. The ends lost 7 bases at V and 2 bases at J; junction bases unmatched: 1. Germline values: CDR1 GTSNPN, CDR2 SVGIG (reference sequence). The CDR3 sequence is CALDRNYGYTF. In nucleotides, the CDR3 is TGTGCCTTGGACAGGAACTATGGCTACACCTTC.

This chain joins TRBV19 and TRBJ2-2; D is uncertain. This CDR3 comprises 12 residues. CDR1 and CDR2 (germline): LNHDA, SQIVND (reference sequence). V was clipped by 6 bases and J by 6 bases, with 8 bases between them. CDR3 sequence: CASSPRPGELFF. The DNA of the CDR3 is TGTGCCAGTAGCCCCCGTCCCGGGGAGCTGTTTTTT. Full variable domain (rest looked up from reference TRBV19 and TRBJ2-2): DGGITQSPKYLFRKEGQNVTLSCEQNLNHDAMYWYRQDPGQGLRLIYYSQIVNDFQKGDIAEGYSVSREKKESFPLTVTSAQKNPTAFYLCASSPRPGELFFGEGSRLTVL.

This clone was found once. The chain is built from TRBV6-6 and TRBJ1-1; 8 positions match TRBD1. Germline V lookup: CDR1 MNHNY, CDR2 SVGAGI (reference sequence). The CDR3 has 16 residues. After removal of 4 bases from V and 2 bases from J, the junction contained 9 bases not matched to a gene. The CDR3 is CASSSGQGVLNTEAFF. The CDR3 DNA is TGTGCCAGCAGTTCAGGACAGGGCGTCCTCAACACTGAAGCTTTCTTT.

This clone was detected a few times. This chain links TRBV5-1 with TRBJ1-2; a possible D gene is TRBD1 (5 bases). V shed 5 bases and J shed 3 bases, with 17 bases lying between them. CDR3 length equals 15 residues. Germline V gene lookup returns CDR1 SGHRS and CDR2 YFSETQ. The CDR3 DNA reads TGCGCCAGCAGTCCGGCCAGGGTAAGCGACTATGGCTACACCTTC. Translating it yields CASSPARVSDYGYTF.

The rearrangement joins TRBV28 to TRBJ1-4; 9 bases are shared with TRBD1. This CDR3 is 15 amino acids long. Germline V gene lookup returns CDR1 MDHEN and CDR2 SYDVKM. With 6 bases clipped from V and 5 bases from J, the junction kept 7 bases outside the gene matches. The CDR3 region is CASSAPGTGNEKLFF. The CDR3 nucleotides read TGTGCCAGCAGCGCTCCTGGGACAGGGAATGAAAAACTGTTTTTT.

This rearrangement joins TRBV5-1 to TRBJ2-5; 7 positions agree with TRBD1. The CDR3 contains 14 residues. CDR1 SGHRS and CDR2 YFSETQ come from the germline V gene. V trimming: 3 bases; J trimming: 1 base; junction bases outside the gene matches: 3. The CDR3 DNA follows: TGCGCCAGCAGCTCGACAGGGCTCCAAGAGACCCAGTACTTC. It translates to CASSSTGLQETQYF.

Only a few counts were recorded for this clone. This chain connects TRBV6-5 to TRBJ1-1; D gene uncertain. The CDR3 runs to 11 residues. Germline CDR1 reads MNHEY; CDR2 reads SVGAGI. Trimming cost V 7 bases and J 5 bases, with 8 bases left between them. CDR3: CASTRGTEAFF. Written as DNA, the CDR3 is TGTGCCAGCACCCGAGGGACTGAAGCTTTCTTT.

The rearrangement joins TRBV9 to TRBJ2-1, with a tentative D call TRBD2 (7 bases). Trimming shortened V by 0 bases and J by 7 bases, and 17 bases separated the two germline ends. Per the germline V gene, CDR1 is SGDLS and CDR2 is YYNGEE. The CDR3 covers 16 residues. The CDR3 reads CASSVERWGGRNEQFF. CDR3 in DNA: TGTGCCAGCAGCGTAGAAAGGTGGGGGGGCCGGAATGAGCAGTTCTTC.

CDR3 coding DNA: TGTGCCAGCAGCTTAGGACTAACCAATGAGCAGTTCTTC. It translates to CASSLGLTNEQFF. The V call is TRBV7-9, the J call TRBJ2-1, with D maybe TRBD2 (5 bases). V shed 1 base and J shed 6 bases, with 7 bases lying between them. Germline CDR1 is SEHNR and CDR2 is FQNEAQ (reference sequence). The CDR3 sequence is 13 residues long.

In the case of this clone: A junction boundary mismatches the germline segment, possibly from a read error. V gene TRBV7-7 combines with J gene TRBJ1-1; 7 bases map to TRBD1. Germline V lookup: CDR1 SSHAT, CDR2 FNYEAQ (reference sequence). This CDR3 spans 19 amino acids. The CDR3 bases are TGTGCTAGCAGCTTAAGTGGTAGGGACAGTTCCCCCTGGGGGACTGAAGCTTTCTTT. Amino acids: CASSLSGRDSSPWGTEAFF.

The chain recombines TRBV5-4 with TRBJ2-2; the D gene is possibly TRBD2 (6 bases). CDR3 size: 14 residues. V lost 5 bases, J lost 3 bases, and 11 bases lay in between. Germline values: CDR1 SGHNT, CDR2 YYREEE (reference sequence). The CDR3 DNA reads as TGTGCCAGCAGTTGGGACTTTTACACCGGGGAGCTGTTTTTT. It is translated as CASSWDFYTGELFF.

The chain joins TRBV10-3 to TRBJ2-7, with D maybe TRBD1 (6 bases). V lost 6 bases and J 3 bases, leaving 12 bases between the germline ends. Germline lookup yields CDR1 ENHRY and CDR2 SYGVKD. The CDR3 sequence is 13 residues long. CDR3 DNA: TGTGCCATCAGGGACAGCGCCCACTACGAGCAGTACTTC. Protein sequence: CAIRDSAHYEQYF.